These 3 T cell receptor beta chains originate from one sample sequenced in a study of shared clonotypes between healthy human individuals. The repertoire was sequenced with immunoSEQ multiplex PCR; TCRdb's copy has only in-frame clones and lacks some. The table lists 98,000 or so clones, about 70% of them singletons. Sequencing used memory CD8+ T cells sorted from blood. Subset reported: CD45RO+ cells pooled with CCR7-negative TemRA cells. The receptors come from a woman younger than 45 in good health.

The chain couples TRBV27 to TRBJ1-5; unclear D gene. The CDR3 sequence is 14 residues long. The V gene's germline CDR1 is MNHEY and CDR2 SMNVEV (reference sequence). V lost 6 bases, J lost 3 bases, and 12 bases lay in between. For the CDR3, the DNA is TGTGCCAGCAGCCCAGGTGCAGACAATCAGCCCCAGCATTTT. Residues: CASSPGADNQPQHF.

V is TRBV13 and J is TRBJ2-1, with 10 bases lining up with TRBD2. Germline trimming cut 4 bases from V and 4 bases from J; bases unmatched to any gene: 4. From germline, CDR1 is PRHDT and CDR2 FYEKMQ (reference sequence). The CDR3 consists of 15 residues. This CDR3 reads CASSSRTSGYNEQFF. The CDR3 DNA reads as TGTGCCAGCAGCTCCAGGACTAGCGGTTACAATGAGCAGTTCTTC.

The DNA of the CDR3 is TGTGCCATCAGCGGGAGCGGACAGTACGAGCAGTACTTC. As protein: CAISGSGQYEQYF. The chain links TRBV10-3 to TRBJ2-7; D could derive from TRBD1 or TRBD2 (6 bases each). V lost 6 bases, J lost 4 bases, and 13 bases lay in between. The germline V gene encodes CDR1 ENHRY and CDR2 SYGVKD. The CDR3 loop spans 13 amino acids.